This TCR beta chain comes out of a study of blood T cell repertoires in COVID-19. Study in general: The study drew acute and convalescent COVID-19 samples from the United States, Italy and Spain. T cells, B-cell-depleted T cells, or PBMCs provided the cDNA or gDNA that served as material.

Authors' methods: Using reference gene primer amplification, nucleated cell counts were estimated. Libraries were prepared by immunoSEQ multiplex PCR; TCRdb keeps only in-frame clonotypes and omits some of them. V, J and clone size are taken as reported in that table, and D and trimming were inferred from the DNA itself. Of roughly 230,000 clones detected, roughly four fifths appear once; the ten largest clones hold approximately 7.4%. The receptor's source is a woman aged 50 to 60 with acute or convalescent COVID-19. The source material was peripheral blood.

The CDR3 region is CASNRGVGREKLFF. Written as DNA, the CDR3 is TGTGCCAGCAATCGGGGGGTCGGTAGAGAAAAACTGTTTTTT. The chain combines TRBV28 with TRBJ1-4, with D perhaps matching TRBD1 (5 bases). Germline V CDR1 and CDR2: MDHEN, SYDVKM. Trimming shortened V by 7 bases and J by 8 bases, and 17 bases separated the two germline ends. The CDR3 length is 14 residues.